This entry describes one TCR beta chain. Its antigen is undetermined. This sample's RNA came from whole unsorted tissue. The data belong to a study of tumor and adjacent non-tumor tissue in lung cancer. Study-level information: Patients were aged roughly 30 to 76, around ten men and a handful of women, stage I to III.

TCRbeta libraries were built with three rounds of nested PCR, modified from ARM-PCR. TCRdb ran MiXCR on the multiplex PCR reads and lists one entry per CDR3 protein. Of 90,000 or so distinct CDR3 sequences detected, roughly 62% appear once; the ten largest clones hold about 16%. Study results and caveats: Tumor TCR diversity, when higher, was linked to shorter survival. In normal lung, the top 100 clones were significantly more dominant than in tumor.

Sequenced material: lung tumor tissue. This clonotype was sampled from a man aged 65-85 years with non-small cell lung cancer.

CDR3 sequence (DNA): TGTGCCAGCAGTGAAGCACCCAGGGGAAGGACTGAAGCTTTCTTT. This translates into CASSEAPRGRTEAFF. V and J are TRBV6-1 and TRBJ1-1; TRBD1 might be the D (6 bases). V lost 0 bases and J lost 5, with 13 bases in between. The CDR3 loop spans 15 amino acids. Germline CDR1 MNHNS, CDR2 SASEGT.